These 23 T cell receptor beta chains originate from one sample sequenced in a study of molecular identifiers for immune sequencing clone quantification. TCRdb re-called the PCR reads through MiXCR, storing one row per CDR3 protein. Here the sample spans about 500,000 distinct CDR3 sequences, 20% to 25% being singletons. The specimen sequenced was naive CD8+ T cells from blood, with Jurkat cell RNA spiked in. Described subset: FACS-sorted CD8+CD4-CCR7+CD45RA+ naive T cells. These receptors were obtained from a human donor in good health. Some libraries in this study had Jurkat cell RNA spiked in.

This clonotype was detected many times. The CDR3 reads CASSSRNEQFF. CDR3 coding DNA: TGTGCCAGCAGCTCCAGAAATGAGCAGTTCTTC. J is TRBJ2-1 and V is TRBV11-2, with D unclear. Germline V lookup: CDR1 SGHAT, CDR2 FQNNGV. The CDR3 is 11 residues long. V dropped 4 bases and J dropped 7 bases, with 5 bases sitting between them.

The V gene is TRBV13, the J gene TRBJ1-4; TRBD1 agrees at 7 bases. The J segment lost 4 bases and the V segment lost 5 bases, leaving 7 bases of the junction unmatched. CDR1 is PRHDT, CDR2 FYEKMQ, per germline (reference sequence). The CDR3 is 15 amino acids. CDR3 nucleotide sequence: TGTGCCAGCAGCGCTACGGGACAGATTAATGAAAAACTGTTTTTT. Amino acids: CASSATGQINEKLFF.

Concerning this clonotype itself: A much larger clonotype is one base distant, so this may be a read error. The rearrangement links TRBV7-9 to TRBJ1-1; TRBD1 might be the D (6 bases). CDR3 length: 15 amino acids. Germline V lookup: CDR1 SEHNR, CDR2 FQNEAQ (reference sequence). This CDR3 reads CASGLAQGVGTEAFF. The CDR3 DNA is TGTGCCAGCGGCTTAGCACAGGGAGTTGGGACTGAAGCTTTCTTT.

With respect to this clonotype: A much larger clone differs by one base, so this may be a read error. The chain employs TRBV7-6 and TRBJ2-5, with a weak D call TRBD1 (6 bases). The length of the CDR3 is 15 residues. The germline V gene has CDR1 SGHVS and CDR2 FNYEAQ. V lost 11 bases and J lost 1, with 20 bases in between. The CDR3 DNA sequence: TGTGCCGGCACGGGAATAGGGACACTCCAAGAGACCCAGTACTTC. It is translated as CAGTGIGTLQETQYF.

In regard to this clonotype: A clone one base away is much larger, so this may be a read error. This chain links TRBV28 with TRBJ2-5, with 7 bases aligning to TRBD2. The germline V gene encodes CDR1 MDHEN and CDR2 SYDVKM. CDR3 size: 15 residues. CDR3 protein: CASSFRDYTQGTQYF. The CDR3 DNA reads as TGTGCCAGCAGTTTCCGGGACTACACCCAAGGGACCCAGTACTTC. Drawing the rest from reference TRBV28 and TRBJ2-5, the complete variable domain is DVKVTQSSRYLVKRTGEKVFLECVQDMDHENMFWYRQDPGLGLRLIYFSYDVKMKEKGDIPEGYSVSREKKERFSLILESASTNQTSMYLCASSFRDYTQGTQYFGPGTRLLVL.

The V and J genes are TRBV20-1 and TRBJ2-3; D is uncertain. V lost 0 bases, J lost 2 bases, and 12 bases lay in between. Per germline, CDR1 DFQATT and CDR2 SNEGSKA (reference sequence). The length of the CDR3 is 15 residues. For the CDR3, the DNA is TGCAGTGCTAGAGATCTGTACCGAGACACAGATACGCAGTATTTT. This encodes CSARDLYRDTDTQYF.

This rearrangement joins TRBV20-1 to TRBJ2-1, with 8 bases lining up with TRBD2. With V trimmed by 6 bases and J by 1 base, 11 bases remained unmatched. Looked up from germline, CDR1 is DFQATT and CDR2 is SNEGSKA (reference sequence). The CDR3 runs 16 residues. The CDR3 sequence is CSAPPGGRGSYNEQFF. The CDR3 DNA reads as TGCAGTGCCCCCCCGGGGGGGCGGGGGTCCTACAATGAGCAGTTCTTC.

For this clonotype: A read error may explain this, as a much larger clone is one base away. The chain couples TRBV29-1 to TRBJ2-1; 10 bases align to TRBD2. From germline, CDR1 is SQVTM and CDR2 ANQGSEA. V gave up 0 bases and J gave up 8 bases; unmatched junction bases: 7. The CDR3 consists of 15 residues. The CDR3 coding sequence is TGCAGCGTTGAAGACGCAGCGGGAGGGTACGATGAGCAGTTCTTC. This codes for CSVEDAAGGYDEQFF.

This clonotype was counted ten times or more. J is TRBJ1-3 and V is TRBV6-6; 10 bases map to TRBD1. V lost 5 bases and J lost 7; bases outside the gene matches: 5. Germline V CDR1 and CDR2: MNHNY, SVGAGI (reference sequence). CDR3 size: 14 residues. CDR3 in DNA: TGTGCCAGCAGTCCCTGGACAGGGGGTAACACCATATATTTT. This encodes CASSPWTGGNTIYF.

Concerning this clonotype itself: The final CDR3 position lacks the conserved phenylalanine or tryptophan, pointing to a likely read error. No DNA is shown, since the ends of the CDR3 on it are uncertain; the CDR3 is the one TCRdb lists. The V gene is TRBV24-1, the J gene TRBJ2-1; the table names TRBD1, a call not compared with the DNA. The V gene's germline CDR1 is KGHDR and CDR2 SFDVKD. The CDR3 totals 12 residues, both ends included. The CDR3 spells CATSDQTGLGFL.

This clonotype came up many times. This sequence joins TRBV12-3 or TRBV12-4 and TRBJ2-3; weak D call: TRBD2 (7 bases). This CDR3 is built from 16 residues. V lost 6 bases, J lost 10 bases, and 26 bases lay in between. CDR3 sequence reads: CASSPAGAVKAEAQYF. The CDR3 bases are TGTGCCAGCAGCCCCGCGGGGGCGGTAAAGGCTGAGGCGCAGTATTTT.

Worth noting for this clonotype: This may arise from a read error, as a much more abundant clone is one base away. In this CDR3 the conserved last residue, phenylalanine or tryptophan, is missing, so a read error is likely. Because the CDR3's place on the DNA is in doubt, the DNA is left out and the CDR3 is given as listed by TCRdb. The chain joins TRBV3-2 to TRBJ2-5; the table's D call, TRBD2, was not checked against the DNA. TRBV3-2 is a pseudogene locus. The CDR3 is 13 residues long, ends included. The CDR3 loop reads CARAGRDQETQYS.

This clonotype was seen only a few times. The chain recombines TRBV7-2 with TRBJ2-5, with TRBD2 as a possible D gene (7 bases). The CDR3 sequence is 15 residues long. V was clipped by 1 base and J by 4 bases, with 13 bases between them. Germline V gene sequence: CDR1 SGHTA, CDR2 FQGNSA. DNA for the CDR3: TGTGCCAGCAGCTTAGGGGGGGGGGGCCGAGAGACCCAGTACTTC. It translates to CASSLGGGGRETQYF.

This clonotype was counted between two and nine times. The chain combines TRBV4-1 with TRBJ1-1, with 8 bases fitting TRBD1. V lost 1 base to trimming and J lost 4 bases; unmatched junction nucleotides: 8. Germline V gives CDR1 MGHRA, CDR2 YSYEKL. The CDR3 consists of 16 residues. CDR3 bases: TGCGCCAGCAGCCAAGCGACAGGGGACCTTGGCACTGAAGCTTTCTTT. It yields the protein CASSQATGDLGTEAFF.

The CDR3, as DNA: TGTGCCAGCGGGACAGGGGTGGGTGGTCAGCCCCAGCATTTT. Translating gives CASGTGVGGQPQHF. V is TRBV6-2 or TRBV6-3 and J is TRBJ1-5, with 10 bases aligning to TRBD1. Trimming cost V 8 bases and J 6 bases; bases outside gene matches: 7. Germline assignment: CDR1 MNHEY and CDR2 SVGEGT. The CDR3 consists of 14 residues.

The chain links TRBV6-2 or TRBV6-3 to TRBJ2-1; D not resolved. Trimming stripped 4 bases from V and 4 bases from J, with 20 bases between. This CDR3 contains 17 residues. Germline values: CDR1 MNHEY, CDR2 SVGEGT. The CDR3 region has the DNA TGTGCCAGCAGTTTGGAGATACGGCGAACTGATTACAATGAGCAGTTCTTC. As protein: CASSLEIRRTDYNEQFF.

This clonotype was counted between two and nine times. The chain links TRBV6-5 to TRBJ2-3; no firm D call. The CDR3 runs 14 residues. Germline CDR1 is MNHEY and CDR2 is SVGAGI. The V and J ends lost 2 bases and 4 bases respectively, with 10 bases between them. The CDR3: CASSYGVAADTQYF. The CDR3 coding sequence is TGTGCCAGCAGTTACGGGGTAGCAGCAGATACGCAGTATTTT.

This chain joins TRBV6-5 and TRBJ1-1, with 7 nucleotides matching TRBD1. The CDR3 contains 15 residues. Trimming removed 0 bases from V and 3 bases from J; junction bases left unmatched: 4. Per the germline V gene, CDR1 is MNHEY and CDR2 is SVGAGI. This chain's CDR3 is CASSYSRTGYTEAFF. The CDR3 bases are TGTGCCAGCAGTTACTCCAGGACAGGCTACACTGAAGCTTTCTTT.

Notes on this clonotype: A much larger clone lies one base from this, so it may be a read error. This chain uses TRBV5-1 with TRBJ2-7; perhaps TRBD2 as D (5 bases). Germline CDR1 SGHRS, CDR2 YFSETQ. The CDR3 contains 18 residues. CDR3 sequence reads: CASGLSSGYRGSSYEQYF. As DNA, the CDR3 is TGCGCCAGCGGCTTGTCTTCCGGCTATAGAGGGAGCTCCTACGAGCAGTACTTC.

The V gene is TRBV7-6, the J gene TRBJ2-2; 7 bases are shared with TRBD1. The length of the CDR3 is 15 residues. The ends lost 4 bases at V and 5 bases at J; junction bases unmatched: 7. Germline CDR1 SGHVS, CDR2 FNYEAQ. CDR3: CASSSPQGVTGELFF. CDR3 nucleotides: TGTGCCAGCAGCTCGCCTCAGGGGGTGACCGGGGAGCTGTTTTTT.

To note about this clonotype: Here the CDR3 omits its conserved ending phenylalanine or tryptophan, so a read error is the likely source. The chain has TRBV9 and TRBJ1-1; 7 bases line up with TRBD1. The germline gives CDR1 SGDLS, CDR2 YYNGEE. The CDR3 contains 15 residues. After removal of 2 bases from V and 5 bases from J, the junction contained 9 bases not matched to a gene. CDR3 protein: CASSVGTDGGTEAFL. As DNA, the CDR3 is TGTGCCAGCAGCGTCGGGACAGACGGCGGGACTGAAGCTTTCCTT.

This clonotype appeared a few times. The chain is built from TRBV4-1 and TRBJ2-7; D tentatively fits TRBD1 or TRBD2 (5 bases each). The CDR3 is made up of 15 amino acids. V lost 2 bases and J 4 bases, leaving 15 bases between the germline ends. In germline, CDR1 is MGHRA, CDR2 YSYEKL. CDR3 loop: CASSQHRGGLYEQYF. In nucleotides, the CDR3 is TGCGCCAGCAGCCAACATCGGGGCGGATTATACGAGCAGTACTTC.

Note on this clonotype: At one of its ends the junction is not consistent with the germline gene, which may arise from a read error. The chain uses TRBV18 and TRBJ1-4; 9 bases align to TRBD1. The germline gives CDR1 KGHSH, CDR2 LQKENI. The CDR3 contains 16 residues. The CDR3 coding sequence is TGTGCCAGCTCCCCGACCTTTGGGGACAGGGCTGAAAAACTGGTTTTT. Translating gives CASSPTFGDRAEKLVF.